Listed below are T cell receptor beta chains from one sample, sequenced in a study of blood T cell repertoires in COVID-19. Libraries were prepared by immunoSEQ multiplex PCR; TCRdb keeps only in-frame clonotypes and omits some of them. The sample holds roughly 340,000 clones, approximately 90% seen once. The material sequenced was PBMCs or T cells enriched from blood (not recorded which). The source is a man aged 18-30 years who had recovered from COVID-19. Both conserved end residues are part of each CDR3. A D gene is named only where the DNA matches it firmly. Part of the rows lack a size; the others show once, few, many or a class for expanded clones.

clone_size	v_call	j_call	d_call	cdr3_length	cdr3_aa	cdr3_nt
medium-sized	TRBV6-1	TRBJ2-3	TRBD2	15	CASSELAGGPDTQYF	TGTGCCAGCAGTGAACTAGCGGGGGGGCCAGATACGCAGTATTTT
NA	TRBV6-1	TRBJ1-5	TRBD1	15	CASSETGWDNQPQHF	TGTGCCAGCAGTGAGACAGGGTGGGACAATCAGCCCCAGCATTTT
NA	TRBV4-2	TRBJ1-1	NA	15	CASSQPYFLNTEAFF	TGTGCCAGCAGCCAACCCTACTTCCTCAACACTGAAGCTTTCTTT
once	TRBV11-3	TRBJ2-1	TRBD1	16	CASSLETGGLMNEQFF	TGTGCCAGCAGCTTGGAGACAGGGGGCTTGATGAATGAGCAGTTCTTC
once	TRBV18	TRBJ2-1	TRBD1	17	CASSPPVGDSSYNEQFF	TGTGCCAGCTCACCACCGGTTGGGGACAGCTCCTACAATGAGCAGTTCTTC
NA	TRBV9	TRBJ2-1	TRBD2	19	CASSVHFLTSGSAYNEQFF	TGTGCCAGCAGCGTACACTTCCTAACAAGCGGGAGCGCCTACAATGAGCAGTTCTTC
NA	TRBV7-2	TRBJ2-5	NA	14	CASSPIRGIETQYF	TGTGCCAGCAGCCCTATTAGGGGGATTGAGACCCAGTACTTC
NA	TRBV7-9	TRBJ2-7	TRBD2	18	CASSSRTSGRAGSDEQYF	TGTGCCAGCAGCTCCCGGACTAGCGGGAGGGCCGGGTCTGACGAGCAGTACTTC
NA	TRBV6-5	TRBJ2-7	TRBD1	14	CASRATGDSYEQYF	TGTGCCAGCAGGGCAACAGGGGACTCCTACGAGCAGTACTTC
NA	TRBV5-4	TRBJ1-1	NA	13	CASSWARTTEAFF	TGTGCCAGCAGCTGGGCCCGTACGACTGAAGCTTTCTTT
NA	TRBV28	TRBJ1-5	NA	12	CASRDPQQPQHF	TGTGCCAGCAGGGATCCACAGCAGCCCCAGCATTTT
once	TRBV28	TRBJ2-7	NA	13	CATQRGPSYEQYF	TGTGCCACCCAGCGAGGGCCCTCCTACGAGCAGTACTTC
NA	TRBV18	TRBJ2-7	TRBD2	16	CASSPTSGTSSYEQYF	TGTGCCAGCTCACCAACTAGCGGGACCAGCTCCTACGAGCAGTACTTC
once	TRBV7-2	TRBJ2-7	TRBD2	14	CASIQREGPYEQYF	TGTGCCAGCATCCAGCGGGAGGGCCCCTACGAGCAGTACTTC
few	TRBV7-2	TRBJ2-6	TRBD1	15	CASSSQGAGANVLTF	TGTGCCAGCAGCTCCCAGGGGGCTGGGGCCAACGTCCTGACTTTC
few	TRBV5-4	TRBJ2-1	TRBD1	14	CASGFWTGANEQFF	TGTGCCAGCGGATTCTGGACAGGGGCCAATGAGCAGTTCTTC
NA	TRBV5-1	TRBJ2-4	NA	17	CASSLGGRGIAKNIQYF	TGCGCCAGCAGCTTGGGGGGCAGGGGTATAGCCAAAAACATTCAGTACTTC
NA	TRBV5-1	TRBJ1-5	TRBD1	15	CASSRGDSTNQPQHF	TGCGCCAGCAGCCGAGGGGACAGCACCAATCAGCCCCAGCATTTT
NA	TRBV5-6	TRBJ2-3	NA	14	CASSLRLGTDTQYF	TGTGCCAGCAGCTTGAGACTAGGCACAGATACGCAGTATTTT
NA	TRBV10-3	TRBJ2-1	TRBD1	14	CATRQGAHGDEQFF	TGTGCCACTCGACAGGGGGCGCATGGAGATGAGCAGTTCTTC
NA	TRBV27	TRBJ2-3	NA	15	CASSPGLYSTDTQYF	TGTGCCAGCAGCCCGGGACTCTACTCCACAGATACGCAGTATTTT
NA	TRBV5-4	TRBJ2-7	NA	13	CASMQDGIGEQYF	TGTGCCAGCATGCAAGACGGGATTGGGGAGCAGTACTTC
NA	TRBV6-2/TRBV6-3	TRBJ1-5	NA	14	CASSYLGAFQPQHF	TGTGCCAGCAGTTACTTAGGGGCCTTTCAGCCCCAGCATTTT
NA	TRBV6-4	TRBJ2-3	TRBD1	16	CASSSSGTGGSDTQYF	TGTGCCAGCAGTTCTTCCGGGACAGGGGGCTCAGATACGCAGTATTTT
once	TRBV7-6	TRBJ1-2	TRBD1	13	CASSLGGTGGYTF	TGTGCCAGCAGCTTAGGTGGGACAGGGGGCTACACCTTC
NA	TRBV5-1	TRBJ1-5	TRBD1	16	CASSLDGTGGYQPQHF	TGCGCCAGCAGCTTGGACGGGACAGGGGGGTATCAGCCCCAGCATTTT
NA	TRBV18	TRBJ2-1	NA	14	CASSPPVSYNEQFF	TGTGCCAGCTCACCACCCGTCAGCTACAATGAGCAGTTCTTC
NA	TRBV25-1	TRBJ2-5	NA	14	CASSRGDTQETQYF	TGTGCCAGCAGTCGTGGGGACACACAAGAGACCCAGTACTTC
NA	TRBV19	TRBJ1-2	NA	12	CASRASAAGYTF	TGTGCCAGTAGGGCAAGCGCGGCCGGCTACACCTTC
NA	TRBV28	TRBJ1-4	NA	13	CASSSPAYERLFF	TGTGCCAGCAGTTCACCAGCGTATGAAAGACTGTTTTTT
NA	TRBV7-3	TRBJ2-1	TRBD2	16	CASSSNSGRAGGEQFF	TGTGCCAGCAGCTCAAATAGCGGGAGGGCCGGCGGTGAGCAGTTCTTC
NA	TRBV6-5	TRBJ2-5	NA	12	CAGRSGQETQYF	TGTGCCGGAAGGAGCGGCCAAGAGACCCAGTACTTC